This entry is about one T cell receptor beta chain. Antigen: not known. The protocol attached unique molecular identifiers to individual cDNA molecules. One entry per CDR3 protein, called by TCRdb with MiXCR from the 5' RACE reads. The table has 30,000 to 40,000 distinct CDR3 sequences, about 5% seen once. This sample is part of a study of early T cells in non-severe SARS-CoV-2 infection. General study results and limits: Using VDJdb, the matching emphasized anti-spike CD8 responses while missing private and CD4 specificities.

The TCR comes from an adult who was a healthcare worker with PCR-confirmed SARS-CoV-2 infection or an uninfected control (not recorded which). The sample comprised whole blood.

The CDR3 nucleotides read TGTGCCAGCAGCTTAAGAGCCGCCCTAGGGGAGGTTCCTGTTAGTAGCTCCTACAATGAGCAGTTCTTC. Protein product: CASSLRAALGEVPVSSSYNEQFF. The chain couples TRBV11-3 to TRBJ2-1; D perhaps matches TRBD2 (6 bases). V was trimmed by 2 bases and J by 0 bases, leaving 32 bases between them. The CDR3 is 23 amino acids. CDR1 is SGHNT and CDR2 is YENEEA in the germline V gene.